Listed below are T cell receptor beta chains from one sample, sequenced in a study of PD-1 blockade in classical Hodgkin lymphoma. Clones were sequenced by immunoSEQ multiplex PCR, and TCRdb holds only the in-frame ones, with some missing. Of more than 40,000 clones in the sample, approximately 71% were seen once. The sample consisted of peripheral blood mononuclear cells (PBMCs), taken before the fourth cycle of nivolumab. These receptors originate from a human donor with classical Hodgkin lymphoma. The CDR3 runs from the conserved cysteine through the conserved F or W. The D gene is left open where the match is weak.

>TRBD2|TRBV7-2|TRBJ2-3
CASSPPEAGGTDTQYF
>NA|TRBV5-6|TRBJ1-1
CASSLGLEAFF
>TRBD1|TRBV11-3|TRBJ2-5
CASSLTGGFQETQYF
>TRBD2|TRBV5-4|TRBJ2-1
CASSSQLAGGTGNEQFF
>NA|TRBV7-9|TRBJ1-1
CASRSGGLGPEAFF
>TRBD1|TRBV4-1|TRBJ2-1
CASSHPGQGGGNEQFF
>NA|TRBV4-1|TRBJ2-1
CASSHVDLGVSYNEQFF
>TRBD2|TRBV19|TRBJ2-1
CASSFSGLAGAYSYNEQFF
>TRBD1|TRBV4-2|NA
CASSQEGTGVSYEQYF
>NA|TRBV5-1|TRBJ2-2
CASSLTDITNTGELFF
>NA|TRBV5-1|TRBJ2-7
CASSLGGLRFDEQYF
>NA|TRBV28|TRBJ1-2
CASRGLSGYTF
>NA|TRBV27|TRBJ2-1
CASSLWGRSSSYNEQFF
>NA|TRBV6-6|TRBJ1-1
CASSYADRTNTEAFF
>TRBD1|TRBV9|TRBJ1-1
CASSRTGDEAFF
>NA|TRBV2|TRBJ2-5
CASSEVAGQETQYF
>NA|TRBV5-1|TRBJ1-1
CASSLGGNTEAFF
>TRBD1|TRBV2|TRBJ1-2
CASSEGQGANYGYTF
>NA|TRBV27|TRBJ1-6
CASSPTWGGTNSPLHF
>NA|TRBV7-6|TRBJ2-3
CASSLSGEETDTQYF
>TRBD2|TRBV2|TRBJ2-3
CASSGVEGAGFTDTQYF
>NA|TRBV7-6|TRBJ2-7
CASSLSRDTGYYEQYF
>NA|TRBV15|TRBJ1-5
CATSTGYSNQPQHF
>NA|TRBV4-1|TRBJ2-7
CASSQNSGSYEQYF
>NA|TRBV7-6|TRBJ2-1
CASSLTEGEQFF
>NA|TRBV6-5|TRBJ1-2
CASRTQGFRDGYTF
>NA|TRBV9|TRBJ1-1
CASSVDLWNTEAFF
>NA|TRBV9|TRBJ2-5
CASSVVGIAPETQYF
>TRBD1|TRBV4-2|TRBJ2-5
CASSQDPSRQGKETQYF
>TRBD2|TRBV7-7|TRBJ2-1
CASSLEPGLASYNEQFF
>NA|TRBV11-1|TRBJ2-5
CASSFGRGSVETQYF
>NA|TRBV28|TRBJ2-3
CASSSGETDTQYF
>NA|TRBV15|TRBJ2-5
CATSLHSGTDQYF
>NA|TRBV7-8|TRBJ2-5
CASSLPGTLQETQYF
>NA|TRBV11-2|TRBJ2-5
CASSLVGGTQYF
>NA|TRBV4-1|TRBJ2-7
CASSRPGRDYEQYF
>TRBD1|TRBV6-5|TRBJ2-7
CASSSGTGWYEQYF
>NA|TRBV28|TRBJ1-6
CASSFSAGGSSYNSPLHF
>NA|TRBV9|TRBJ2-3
CASSAMSDSYTDTQYF
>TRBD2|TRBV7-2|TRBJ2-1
CASSHSSSGGAVGNEQFF
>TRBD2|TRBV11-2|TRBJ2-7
CASSLFPAGLNEQYF
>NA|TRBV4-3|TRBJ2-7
CASSPRTYEQYF
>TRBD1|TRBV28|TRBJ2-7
CASSQTRTGLGYEQYF
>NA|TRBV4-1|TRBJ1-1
CASSQETGIGWDTEAFF
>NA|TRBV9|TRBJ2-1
CASSTRPAGIYNEQFF
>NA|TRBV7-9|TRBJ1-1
CASSSGPLTEAFF
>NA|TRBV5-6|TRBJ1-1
CASSDGALTEAFF
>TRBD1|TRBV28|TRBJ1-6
CASTNRGPLVHLHF
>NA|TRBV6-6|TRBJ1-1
CASRHLPDREAFF
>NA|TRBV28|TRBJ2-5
CASREGVRETQYF
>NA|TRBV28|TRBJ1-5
CASNIRTATVNQPQHF
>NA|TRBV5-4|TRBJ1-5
CASSTHPHQPQHF
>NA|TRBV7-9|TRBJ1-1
CAGPYGDISGTFF